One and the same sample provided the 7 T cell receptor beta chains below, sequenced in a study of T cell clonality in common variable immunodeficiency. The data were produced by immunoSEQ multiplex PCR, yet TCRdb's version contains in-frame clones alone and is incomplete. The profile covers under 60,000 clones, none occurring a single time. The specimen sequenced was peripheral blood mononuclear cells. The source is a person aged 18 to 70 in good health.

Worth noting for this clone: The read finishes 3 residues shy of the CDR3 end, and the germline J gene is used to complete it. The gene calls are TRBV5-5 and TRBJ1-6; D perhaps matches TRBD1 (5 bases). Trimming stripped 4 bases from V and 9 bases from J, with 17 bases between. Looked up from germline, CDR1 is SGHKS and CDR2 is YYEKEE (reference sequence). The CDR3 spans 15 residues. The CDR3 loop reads CASSPTSTESSPLHF. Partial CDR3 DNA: TGTGCCAGCAGCCCTACATCGACAGAGAGTTCACCC.

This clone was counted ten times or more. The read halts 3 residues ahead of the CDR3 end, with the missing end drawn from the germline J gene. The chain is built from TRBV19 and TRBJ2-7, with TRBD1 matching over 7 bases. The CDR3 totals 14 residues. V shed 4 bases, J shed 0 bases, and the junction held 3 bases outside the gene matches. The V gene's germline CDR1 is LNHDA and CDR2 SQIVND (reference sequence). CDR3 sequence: CASSKTGSSYEQYF. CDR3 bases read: TGTGCCAGTAGTAAGACAGGGAGCTCCTACGAG.

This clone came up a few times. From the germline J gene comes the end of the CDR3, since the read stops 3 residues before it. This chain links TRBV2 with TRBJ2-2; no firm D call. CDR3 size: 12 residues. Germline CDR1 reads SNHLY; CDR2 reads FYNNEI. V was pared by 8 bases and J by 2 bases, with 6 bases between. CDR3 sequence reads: CASLLNTGELFF. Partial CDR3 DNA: TGTGCCAGCCTATTAAACACCGGGGAG.

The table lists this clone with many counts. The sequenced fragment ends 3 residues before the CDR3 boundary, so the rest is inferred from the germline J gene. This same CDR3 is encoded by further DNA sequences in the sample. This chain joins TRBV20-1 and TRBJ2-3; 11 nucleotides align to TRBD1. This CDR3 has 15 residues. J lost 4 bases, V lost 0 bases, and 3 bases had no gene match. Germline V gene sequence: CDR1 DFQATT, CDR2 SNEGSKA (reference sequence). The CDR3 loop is CSAREGQGESDTQYF. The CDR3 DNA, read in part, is TGCAGTGCTAGAGAGGGACAGGGGGAGTCAGATACG.

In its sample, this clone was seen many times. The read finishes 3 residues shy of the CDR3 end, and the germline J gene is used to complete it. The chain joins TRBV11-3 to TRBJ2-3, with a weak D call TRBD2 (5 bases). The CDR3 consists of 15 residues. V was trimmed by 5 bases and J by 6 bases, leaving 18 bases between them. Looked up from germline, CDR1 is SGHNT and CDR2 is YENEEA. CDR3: CASSGSRALVDTQYF. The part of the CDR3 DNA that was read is TGTGCCAGCAGCGGTTCGAGGGCACTTGTGGATACG.

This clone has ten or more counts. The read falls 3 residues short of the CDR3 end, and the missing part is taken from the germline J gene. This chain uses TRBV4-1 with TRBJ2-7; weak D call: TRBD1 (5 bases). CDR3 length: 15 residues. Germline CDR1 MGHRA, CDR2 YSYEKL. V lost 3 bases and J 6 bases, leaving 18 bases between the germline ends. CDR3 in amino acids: CASSQQQAPGSEQYF. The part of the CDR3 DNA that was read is TGCGCCAGCAGCCAGCAACAGGCCCCAGGCTCCGAG.

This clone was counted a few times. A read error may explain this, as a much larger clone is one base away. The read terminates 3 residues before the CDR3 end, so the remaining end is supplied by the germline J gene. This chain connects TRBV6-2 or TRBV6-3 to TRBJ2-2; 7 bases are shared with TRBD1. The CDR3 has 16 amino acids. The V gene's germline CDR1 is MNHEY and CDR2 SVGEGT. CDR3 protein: CAGSYNPTQGTGELFF. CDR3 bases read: TGTGCCGGCAGTTACAACCCAACACAGGGGACCGGGGAG.